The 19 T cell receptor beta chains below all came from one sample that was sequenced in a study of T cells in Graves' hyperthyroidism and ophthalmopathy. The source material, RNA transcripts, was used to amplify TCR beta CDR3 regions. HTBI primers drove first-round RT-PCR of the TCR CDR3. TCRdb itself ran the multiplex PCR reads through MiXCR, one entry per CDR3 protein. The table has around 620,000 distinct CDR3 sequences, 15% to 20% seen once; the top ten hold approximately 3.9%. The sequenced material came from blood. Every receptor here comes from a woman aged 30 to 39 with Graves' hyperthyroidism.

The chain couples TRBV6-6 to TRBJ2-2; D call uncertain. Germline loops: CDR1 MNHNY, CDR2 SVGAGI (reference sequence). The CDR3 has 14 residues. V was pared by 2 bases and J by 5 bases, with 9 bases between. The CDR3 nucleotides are TGTGCCAGCAGTTACAACACCCCGACCGGGGAGCTGTTTTTT. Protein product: CASSYNTPTGELFF.

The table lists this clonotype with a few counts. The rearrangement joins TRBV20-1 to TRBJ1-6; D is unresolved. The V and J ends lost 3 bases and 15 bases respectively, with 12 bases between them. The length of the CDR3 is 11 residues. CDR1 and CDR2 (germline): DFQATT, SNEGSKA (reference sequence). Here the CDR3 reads CSASSLRSLHF. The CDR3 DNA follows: TGCAGTGCTAGTTCGCTGAGAAGCCTCCACTTT.

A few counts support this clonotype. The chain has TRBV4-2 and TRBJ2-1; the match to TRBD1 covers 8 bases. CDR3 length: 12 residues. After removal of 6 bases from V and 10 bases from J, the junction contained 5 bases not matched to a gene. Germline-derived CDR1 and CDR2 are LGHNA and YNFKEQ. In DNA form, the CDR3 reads TGTGCCAGCAGAGGACAGGGAAGGGAGCAGTTCTTC. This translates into CASRGQGREQFF.

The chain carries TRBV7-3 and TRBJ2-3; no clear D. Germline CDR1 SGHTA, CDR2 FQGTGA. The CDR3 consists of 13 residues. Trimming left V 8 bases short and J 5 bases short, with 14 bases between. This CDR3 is CASQKKIGDTQYF. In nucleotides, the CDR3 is TGTGCCAGCCAGAAGAAAATTGGAGATACGCAGTATTTT.

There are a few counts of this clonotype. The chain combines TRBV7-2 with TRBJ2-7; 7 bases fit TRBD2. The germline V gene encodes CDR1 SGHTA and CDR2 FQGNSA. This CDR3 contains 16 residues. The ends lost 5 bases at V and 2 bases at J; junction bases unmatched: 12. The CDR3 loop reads CASSAAGLAVTYEQYF. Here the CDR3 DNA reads TGTGCCAGCAGCGCTGCGGGGCTAGCGGTAACCTACGAGCAGTACTTC. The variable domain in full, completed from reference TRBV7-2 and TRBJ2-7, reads GAGVSQSPSNKVTEKGKDVELRCDPISGHTALYWYRQSLGQGLEFLIYFQGNSAPDKSGLPSDRFSAERTGGSVSTLTIQRTQQEDSAVYLCASSAAGLAVTYEQYFGPGTRLTVT.

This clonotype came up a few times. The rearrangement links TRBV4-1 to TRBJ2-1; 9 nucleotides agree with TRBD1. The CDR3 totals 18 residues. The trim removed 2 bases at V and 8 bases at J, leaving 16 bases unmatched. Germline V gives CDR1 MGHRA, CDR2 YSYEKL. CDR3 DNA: TGCGCCAGCAGCCAACTCACCGGGACAGGGTCGGTTGCCGATGAGCAGTTCTTC. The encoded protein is CASSQLTGTGSVADEQFF.

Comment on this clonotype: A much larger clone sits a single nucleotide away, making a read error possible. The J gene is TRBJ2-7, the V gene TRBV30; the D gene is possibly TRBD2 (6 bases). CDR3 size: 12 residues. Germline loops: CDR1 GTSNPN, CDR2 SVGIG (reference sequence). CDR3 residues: CAWLGSSHEQYF. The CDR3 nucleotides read TGTGCCTGGCTCGGGAGCTCCCACGAGCAGTACTTC.

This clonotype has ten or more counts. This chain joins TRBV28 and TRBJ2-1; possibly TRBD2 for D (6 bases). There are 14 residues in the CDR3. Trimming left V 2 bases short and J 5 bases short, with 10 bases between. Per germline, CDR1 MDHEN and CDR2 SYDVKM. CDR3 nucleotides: TGTGCCAGCAGTTTAAGTCTAGCGAACAATGAGCAGTTCTTC. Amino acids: CASSLSLANNEQFF.

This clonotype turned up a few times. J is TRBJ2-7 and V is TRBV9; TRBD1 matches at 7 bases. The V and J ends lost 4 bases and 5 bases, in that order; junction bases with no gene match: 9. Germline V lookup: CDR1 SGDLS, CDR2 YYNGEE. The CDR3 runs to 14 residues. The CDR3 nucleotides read TGTGCCAGCAGCAAGTCGACAGGGCTCAACGAGCAGTACTTC. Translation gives CASSKSTGLNEQYF.

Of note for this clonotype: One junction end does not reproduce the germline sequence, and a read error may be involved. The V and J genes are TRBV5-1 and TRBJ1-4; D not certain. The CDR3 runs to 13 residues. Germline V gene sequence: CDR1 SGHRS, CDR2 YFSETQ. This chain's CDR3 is CAGSLRVGEKLFF. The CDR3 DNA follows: TGCGCCGGCAGCTTGAGGGTTGGTGAAAAACTGTTTTTT.

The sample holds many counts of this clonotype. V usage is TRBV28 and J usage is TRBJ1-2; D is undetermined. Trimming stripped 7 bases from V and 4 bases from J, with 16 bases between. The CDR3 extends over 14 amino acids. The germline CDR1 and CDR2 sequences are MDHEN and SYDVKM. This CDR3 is CASTAQGPGYGYTF. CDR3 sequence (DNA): TGTGCCAGCACCGCACAAGGGCCGGGCTATGGCTACACCTTC.

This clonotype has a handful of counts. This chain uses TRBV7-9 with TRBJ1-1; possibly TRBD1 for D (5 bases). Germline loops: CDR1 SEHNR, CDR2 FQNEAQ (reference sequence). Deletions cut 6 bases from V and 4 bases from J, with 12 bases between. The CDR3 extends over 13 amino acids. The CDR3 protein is CASRLGGFTEAFF. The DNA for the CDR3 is TGTGCCAGCAGGCTGGGGGGATTCACTGAAGCTTTCTTT.

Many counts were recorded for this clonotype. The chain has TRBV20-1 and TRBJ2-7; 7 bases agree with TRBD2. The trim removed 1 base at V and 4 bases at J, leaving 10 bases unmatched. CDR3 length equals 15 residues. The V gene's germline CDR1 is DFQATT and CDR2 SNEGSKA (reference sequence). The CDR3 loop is CSARGTRTGVYEQYF. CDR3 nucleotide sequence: TGCAGTGCTAGAGGGACTAGGACGGGAGTATACGAGCAGTACTTC.

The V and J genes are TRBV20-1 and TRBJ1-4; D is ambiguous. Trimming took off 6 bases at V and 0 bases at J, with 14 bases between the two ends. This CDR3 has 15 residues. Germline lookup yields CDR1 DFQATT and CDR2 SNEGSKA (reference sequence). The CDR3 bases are TGCAGTGCCATTAGGACGCTCACAACTAATGAAAAACTGTTTTTT. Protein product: CSAIRTLTTNEKLFF.

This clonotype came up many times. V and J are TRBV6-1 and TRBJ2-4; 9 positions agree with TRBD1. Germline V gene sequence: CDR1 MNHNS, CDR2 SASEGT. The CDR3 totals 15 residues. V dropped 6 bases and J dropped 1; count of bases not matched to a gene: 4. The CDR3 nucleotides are TGTGCCAGCAGGGGGACAGGGTTGGCCAAAAACATTCAGTACTTC. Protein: CASRGTGLAKNIQYF.

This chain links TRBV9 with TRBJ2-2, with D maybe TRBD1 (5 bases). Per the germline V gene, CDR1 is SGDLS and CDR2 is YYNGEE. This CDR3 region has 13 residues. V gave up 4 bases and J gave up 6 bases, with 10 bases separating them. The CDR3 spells CASSPQVAGELFF. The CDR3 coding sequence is TGTGCCAGCAGCCCACAGGTGGCCGGGGAGCTGTTTTTT. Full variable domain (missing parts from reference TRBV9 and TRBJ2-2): DSGVTQTPKHLITATGQRVTLRCSPRSGDLSVYWYQQSLDQGLQFLIQYYNGEERAKGNILERFSAQQFPDLHSELNLSSLELGDSALYFCASSPQVAGELFFGEGSRLTVL.

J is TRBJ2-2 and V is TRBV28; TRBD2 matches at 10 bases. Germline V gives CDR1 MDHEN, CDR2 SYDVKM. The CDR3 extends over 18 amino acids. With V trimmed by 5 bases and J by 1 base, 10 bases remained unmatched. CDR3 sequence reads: CASSIRSWTSGNTGELFF. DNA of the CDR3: TGTGCCAGCAGTATTCGGAGTTGGACTAGCGGGAACACCGGGGAGCTGTTTTTT.

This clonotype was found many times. The CDR3 reads CASSTMDGANTIYF. CDR3 DNA: TGTGCCAGCAGCACCATGGACGGAGCAAACACCATATATTTT. The V gene is TRBV3-1, the J gene TRBJ1-3; D is unresolved. The V end was cut by 5 bases, the J end by 6 bases, with 14 bases between. The V gene's germline CDR1 is LGHDT and CDR2 YNNKEL (reference sequence). The CDR3 length is 14 residues.

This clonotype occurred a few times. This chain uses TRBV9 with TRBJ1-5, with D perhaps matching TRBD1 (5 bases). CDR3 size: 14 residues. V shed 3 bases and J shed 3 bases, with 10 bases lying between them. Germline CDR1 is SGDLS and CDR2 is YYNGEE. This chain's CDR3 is CASSAGGDNQPQHF. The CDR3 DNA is TGTGCCAGCAGCGCGGGGGGGGACAATCAGCCCCAGCATTTT.